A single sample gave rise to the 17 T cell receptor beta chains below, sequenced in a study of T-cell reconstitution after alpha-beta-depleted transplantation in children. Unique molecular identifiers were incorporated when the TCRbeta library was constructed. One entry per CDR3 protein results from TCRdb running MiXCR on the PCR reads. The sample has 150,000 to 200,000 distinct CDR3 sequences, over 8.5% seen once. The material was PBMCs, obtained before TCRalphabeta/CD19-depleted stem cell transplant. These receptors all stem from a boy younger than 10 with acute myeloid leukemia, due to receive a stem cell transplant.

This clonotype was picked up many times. The CDR3 reads CASSQSIRLGPEAFF. CDR3 DNA: TGTGCCAGCAGCCAATCCATTCGTCTGGGGCCTGAAGCTTTCTTT. This sequence joins TRBV4-2 and TRBJ1-1, with D possibly being TRBD1 (5 bases). V lost 2 bases and J 6 bases, leaving 16 bases between the germline ends. This CDR3 spans 15 amino acids. Per germline, CDR1 LGHNA and CDR2 YNFKEQ.

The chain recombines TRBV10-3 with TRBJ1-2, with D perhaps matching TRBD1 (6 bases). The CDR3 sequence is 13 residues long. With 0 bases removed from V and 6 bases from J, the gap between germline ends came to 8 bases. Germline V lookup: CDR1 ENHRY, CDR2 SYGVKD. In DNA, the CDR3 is TGTGCCATCAGTGAGTCGAAGGGGGATGGCTACACCTTC. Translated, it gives CAISESKGDGYTF.

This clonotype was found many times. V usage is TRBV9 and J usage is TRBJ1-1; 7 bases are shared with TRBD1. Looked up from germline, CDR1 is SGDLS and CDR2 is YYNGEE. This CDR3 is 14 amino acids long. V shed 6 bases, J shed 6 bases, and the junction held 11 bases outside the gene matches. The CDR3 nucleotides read TGTGCCAGCACCGGAGAGGGGGCTGGGGCTGAAGCTTTCTTT. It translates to CASTGEGAGAEAFF.

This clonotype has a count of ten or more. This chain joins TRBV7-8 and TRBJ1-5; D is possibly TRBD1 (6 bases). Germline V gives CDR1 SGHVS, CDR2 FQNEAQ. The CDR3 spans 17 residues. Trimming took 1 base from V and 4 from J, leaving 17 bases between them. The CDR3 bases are TGTGCCAGCAGCTTAGAATACAGGCAGGGGCGAAATCAGCCCCAGCATTTT. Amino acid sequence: CASSLEYRQGRNQPQHF.

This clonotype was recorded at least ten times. Here the CDR3 reads CASSESSGTAYEQYV. CDR3 nucleotide sequence: TGCGCCAGCAGTGAGTCCTCCGGGACAGCCTACGAGCAGTACGTC. The V call is TRBV10-2, the J call TRBJ2-7; 7 bases are a match to TRBD1. Germline assignment: CDR1 WSHSY and CDR2 SAAADI. After removal of 0 bases from V and 2 bases from J, the junction contained 4 bases not matched to a gene. The length of the CDR3 is 15 residues.

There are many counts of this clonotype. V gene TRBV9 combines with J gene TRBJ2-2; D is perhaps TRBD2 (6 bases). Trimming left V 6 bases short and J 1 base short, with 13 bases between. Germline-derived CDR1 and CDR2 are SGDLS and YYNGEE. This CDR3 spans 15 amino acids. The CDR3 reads CASNLAPQNTGELFF. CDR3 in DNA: TGTGCCAGCAACCTAGCGCCACAGAACACCGGGGAGCTGTTTTTT. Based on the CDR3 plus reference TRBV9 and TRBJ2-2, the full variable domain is DSGVTQTPKHLITATGQRVTLRCSPRSGDLSVYWYQQSLDQGLQFLIQYYNGEERAKGNILERFSAQQFPDLHSELNLSSLELGDSALYFCASNLAPQNTGELFFGEGSRLTVL.

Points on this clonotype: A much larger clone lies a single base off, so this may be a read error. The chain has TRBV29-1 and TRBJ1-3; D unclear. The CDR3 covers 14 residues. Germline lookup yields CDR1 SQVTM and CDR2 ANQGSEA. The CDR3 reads CSVEARSSRNTIYF. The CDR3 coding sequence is TGCAGCGTTGAAGCACGAAGCTCTAGAAACACCATATATTTT.

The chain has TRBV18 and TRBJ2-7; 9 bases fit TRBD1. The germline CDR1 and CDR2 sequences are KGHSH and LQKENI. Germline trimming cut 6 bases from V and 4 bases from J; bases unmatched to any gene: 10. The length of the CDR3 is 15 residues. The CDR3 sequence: CASSPTGGSGYEQYV. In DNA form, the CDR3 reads TGTGCCAGCTCCCCGACAGGGGGTAGTGGTTACGAGCAGTACGTC.

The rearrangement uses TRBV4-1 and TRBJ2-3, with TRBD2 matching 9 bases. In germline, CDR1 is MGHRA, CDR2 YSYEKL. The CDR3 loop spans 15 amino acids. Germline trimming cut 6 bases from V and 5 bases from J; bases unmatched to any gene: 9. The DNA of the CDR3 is TGCGCCAGCAGACGAGGGGCGGGGGGGCGAGATACGCAGTATTTT. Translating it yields CASRRGAGGRDTQYF.

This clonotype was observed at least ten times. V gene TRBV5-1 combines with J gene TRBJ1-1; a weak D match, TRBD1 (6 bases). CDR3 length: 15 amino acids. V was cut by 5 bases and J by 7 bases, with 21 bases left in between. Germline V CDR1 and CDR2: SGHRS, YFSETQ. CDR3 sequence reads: CASRTRGAGEGEAFF. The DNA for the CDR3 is TGCGCCAGCAGAACGCGCGGGGCAGGGGAGGGTGAAGCTTTCTTT. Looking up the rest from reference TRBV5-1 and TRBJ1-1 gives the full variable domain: KAGVTQTPRYLIKTRGQQVTLSCSPISGHRSVSWYQQTPGQGLQFLFEYFSETQRNKGNFPGRFSGRQFSNSRSEMNVSTLELGDSALYLCASRTRGAGEGEAFFGQGTRLTVV.

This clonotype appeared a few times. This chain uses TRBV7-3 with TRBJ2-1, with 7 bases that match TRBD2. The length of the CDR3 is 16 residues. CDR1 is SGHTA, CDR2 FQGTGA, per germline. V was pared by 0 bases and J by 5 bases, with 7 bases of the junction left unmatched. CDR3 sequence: CASSLTWTRSDNEQFF. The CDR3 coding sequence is TGTGCCAGCAGCTTAACGTGGACTAGAAGCGACAATGAGCAGTTCTTC.

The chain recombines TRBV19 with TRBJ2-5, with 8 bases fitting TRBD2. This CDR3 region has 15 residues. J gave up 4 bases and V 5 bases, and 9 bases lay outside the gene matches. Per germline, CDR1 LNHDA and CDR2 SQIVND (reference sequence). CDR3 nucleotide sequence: TGTGCCAGTAGTTCCGGCGGGGGGCTGAGAGAGACCCAGTACTTC. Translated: CASSSGGGLRETQYF.

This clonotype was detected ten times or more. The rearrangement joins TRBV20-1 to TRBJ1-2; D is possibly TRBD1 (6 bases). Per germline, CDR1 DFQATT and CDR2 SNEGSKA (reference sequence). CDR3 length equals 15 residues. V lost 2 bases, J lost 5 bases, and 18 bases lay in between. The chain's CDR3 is CSARKETGEGYGYTF. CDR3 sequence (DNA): TGCAGTGCTAGAAAAGAGACAGGAGAGGGGTATGGCTACACCTTC.

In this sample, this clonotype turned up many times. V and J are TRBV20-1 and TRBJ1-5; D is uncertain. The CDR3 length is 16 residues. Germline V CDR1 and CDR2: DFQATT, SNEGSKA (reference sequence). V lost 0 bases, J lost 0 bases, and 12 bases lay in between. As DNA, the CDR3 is TGCAGTGCTAGAGAGGTAGGACGGAATAGCAATCAGCCCCAGCATTTT. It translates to CSAREVGRNSNQPQHF.

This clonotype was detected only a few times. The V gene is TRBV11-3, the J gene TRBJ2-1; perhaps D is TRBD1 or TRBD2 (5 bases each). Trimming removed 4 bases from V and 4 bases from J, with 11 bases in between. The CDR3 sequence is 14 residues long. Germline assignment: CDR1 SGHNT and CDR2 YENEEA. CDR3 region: CASSYGGPYNEQFF. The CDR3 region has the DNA TGTGCCAGCAGCTATGGGGGACCTTACAATGAGCAGTTCTTC.

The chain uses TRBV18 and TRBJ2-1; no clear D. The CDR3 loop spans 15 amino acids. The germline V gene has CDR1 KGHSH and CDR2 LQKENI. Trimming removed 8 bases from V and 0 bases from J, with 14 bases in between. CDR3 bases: TGTGCCAGCACTATCTCCCGGAGCTCCTACAATGAGCAGTTCTTC. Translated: CASTISRSSYNEQFF.

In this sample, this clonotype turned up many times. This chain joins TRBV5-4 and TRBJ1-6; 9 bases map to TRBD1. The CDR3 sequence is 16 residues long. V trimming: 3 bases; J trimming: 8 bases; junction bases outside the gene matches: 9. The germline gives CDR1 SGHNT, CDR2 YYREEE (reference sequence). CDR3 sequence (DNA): TGTGCCAGCAGCTGGGCCCGGGACAGGGTGGATTCACCCCTCCACTTT. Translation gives CASSWARDRVDSPLHF.